This passage covers 11 T cell receptor beta chains from one sample sequenced in a study of T cell responses to AZD1222 COVID-19 vaccine. Clones were sequenced by immunoSEQ multiplex PCR, and TCRdb holds only the in-frame ones, with some missing. This sample has about 130,000 clones, with 75% to 95% found just once. The material was peripheral blood, obtained on day 0 of AZD1222 vaccination. The receptors were gathered from an adult in good health.

The CDR3 sequence: CASTTTRGGEQFF. For the CDR3, the DNA is TGTGCCAGCACCACCACACGGGGGGGTGAGCAGTTCTTC. The chain uses TRBV7-2 and TRBJ2-1, with TRBD2 matching 8 bases. Trimming cost V 7 bases and J 9 bases; bases outside gene matches: 8. Germline-derived CDR1 and CDR2 are SGHTA and FQGNSA. CDR3 length equals 13 residues.

The rearrangement uses TRBV27 and TRBJ2-3; 13 bases line up with TRBD2. Germline V CDR1 and CDR2: MNHEY, SMNVEV (reference sequence). CDR3 length: 17 amino acids. V was clipped by 2 bases and J by 0 bases; unmatched bases: 2. CDR3: CASSLGTSGVSTDTQYF. The CDR3 DNA reads as TGTGCCAGCAGTTTAGGGACTAGCGGGGTGAGCACAGATACGCAGTATTTT.

V and J are TRBV5-1 and TRBJ1-3; TRBD1 is a possible D gene (6 bases). Trimming stripped 7 bases from V and 6 bases from J, with 20 bases between. Germline loops: CDR1 SGHRS, CDR2 YFSETQ. CDR3 length: 15 residues. CDR3 DNA: TGCGCCAGCTCCTACTTGGACAGCCTTCTAAACACCATATATTTT. It is translated as CASSYLDSLLNTIYF. Looking up the rest from reference TRBV5-1 and TRBJ1-3 gives the full variable domain: KAGVTQTPRYLIKTRGQQVTLSCSPISGHRSVSWYQQTPGQGLQFLFEYFSETQRNKGNFPGRFSGRQFSNSRSEMNVSTLELGDSALYLCASSYLDSLLNTIYFGEGSWLTVV.

V usage is TRBV6-5 and J usage is TRBJ2-7, with D tentatively TRBD1 or TRBD2 (5 bases each). With 0 bases removed from V and 5 bases from J, the gap between germline ends came to 8 bases. The germline V gene encodes CDR1 MNHEY and CDR2 SVGAGI. This CDR3 region has 13 residues. The CDR3 sequence: CASSYSGTNEQYF. The DNA of the CDR3 is TGTGCCAGCAGTTACTCCGGGACGAACGAGCAGTACTTC.

This clone was detected once. The rearrangement uses TRBV3-1 (or the pseudogene TRBV3-2) and TRBJ2-7; D is undetermined. This CDR3 has 15 residues. The germline V and J ends were trimmed by 0 bases and 2 bases, with 11 bases remaining between them. The germline V gene has CDR1 LGHDT and CDR2 YNNKEL (reference sequence). CDR3 sequence (DNA): TGTGCCAGCAGCCAAGACTCAACAGCGACCTACGAGCAGTACTTC. Protein sequence: CASSQDSTATYEQYF.

The V gene is TRBV29-1, the J gene TRBJ1-5; D not resolved. The germline V and J ends were trimmed by 2 bases and 6 bases, with 11 bases remaining between them. The CDR3 is 13 amino acids. In germline, CDR1 is SQVTM, CDR2 ANQGSEA. CDR3 sequence (DNA): TGCAGCGTTGAAATAGTAGTTGGTCAGCCCCAGCATTTT. As protein: CSVEIVVGQPQHF. Full variable domain (outside the CDR3, taken from reference TRBV29-1 and TRBJ1-5): SAVISQKPSRDICQRGTSLTIQCQVDSQVTMMFWYRQQPGQSLTLIATANQGSEATYESGFVIDKFPISRPNLTFSTLTVSNMSPEDSSIYLCSVEIVVGQPQHFGDGTRLSIL.

V gene TRBV6-2 or TRBV6-3 combines with J gene TRBJ2-2, with D unclear. V lost 1 base and J lost 8, with 5 bases in between. CDR3 length equals 12 residues. Germline CDR1 MNHEY, CDR2 SVGEGT. CDR3 DNA sequence: TGTGCCAGCAGTTACTGGGTGGGGGAGCTGTTTTTT. This codes for CASSYWVGELFF.

About this clone itself: A read error is possible here, since a much larger clone lies one base away. The chain is built from TRBV15 and TRBJ2-3; 10 nucleotides match TRBD2. Germline CDR1 reads LNHNV; CDR2 reads YYDKDF (reference sequence). The CDR3 is made up of 15 amino acids. Trimming took 0 bases from V and 4 from J; bases not matched to a gene: 1. CDR3 nucleotides: TGTGCCACCAGCAGAGAAAGCGGGGGGGCAGATACGCAGTATTTT. This encodes CATSRESGGADTQYF.

J is TRBJ2-1 and V is TRBV10-3; 10 bases match TRBD2. V lost 5 bases, J lost 4 bases, and 5 bases stayed unmatched. The CDR3 sequence is 15 residues long. Germline-derived CDR1 and CDR2 are ENHRY and SYGVKD. The CDR3 nucleotides read TGTGCCATCAGTTTTGAACTAGCGGGATACAATGAGCAGTTCTTC. Residues: CAISFELAGYNEQFF.

The rearrangement joins TRBV13 to TRBJ2-3; TRBD2 matches 9 bases. The V and J ends lost 5 bases and 2 bases, in that order; junction bases with no gene match: 2. Germline V lookup: CDR1 PRHDT, CDR2 FYEKMQ (reference sequence). The CDR3 runs to 14 residues. The CDR3 reads CASSGGGATDTQYF. The CDR3 DNA sequence: TGTGCCAGCAGCGGCGGGGGGGCCACAGATACGCAGTATTTT. The variable domain in full, completed from reference TRBV13 and TRBJ2-3, reads AAGVIQSPRHLIKEKRETATLKCYPIPRHDTVYWYQQGPGQDPQFLISFYEKMQSDKGSIPDRFSAQQFSDYHSELNMSSLELGDSALYFCASSGGGATDTQYFGPGTRLTVL.

This sequence joins TRBV15 and TRBJ1-1; D is undetermined. With 5 bases removed from V and 0 bases from J, the gap between germline ends came to 7 bases. The V gene's germline CDR1 is LNHNV and CDR2 YYDKDF (reference sequence). CDR3 length: 13 amino acids. For the CDR3, the DNA is TGTGCCACCAGCCCCGAGGTGAACACTGAAGCTTTCTTT. It encodes CATSPEVNTEAFF.